The rows below give T cell receptor beta chains drawn from one sample of a study of cytomegalovirus exposure and HLA in healthy donors. Assay: immunoSEQ multiplex PCR; the TCRdb copy retains only in-frame clones and omits some. This sample has 70,000 to 100,000 clones, with over 75% found just once. The source material was PBMCs. The receptors shown here come from a man in his late teens or twenties in good health and CMV-seronegative. Both conserved end residues are part of each CDR3.

V,CDR3
TRBV5-1,CASSSGQGEAIGYTF
TRBV2,CASSASISNQPQHF
TRBV5-1,CASSPDRGDSPLHF
TRBV6-1,CASSEAQVGGEAFF
TRBV6-1,CASTKGGAGGYTF
TRBV7-2,CASSLGQGSGNQPQHF
TRBV27,CASSLTGNYGYTF
TRBV10-1,CASSESRGGIYGYTF
TRBV6-5,CASGQGLNTEAFF
TRBV5-1,CASSSTGETEAFF
TRBV6-1,CASSSHRGAVNGYTF
TRBV19,CASSTPTGHQPQHF
TRBV4-1,CASSPRDRGYTGELFF
TRBV7-2,CASSPSGAHDTQYF
TRBV10-3,CATRDSQETQYF
TRBV19,CASSMGQNSNQPQHF
TRBV6-1,CASSVTSGGANEQFF
TRBV30,CAWSFSAGGEAFF
TRBV9,CASSVVGGHTDTQYF
TRBV13,CASSDTGTGGWTEAFF
TRBV4-2,CASSQVSGGSDGELFF
TRBV5-1,CASSQGEREKLFF
TRBV5-1,CASSTLAGGPGEQYF
TRBV5-6,CASSKRAQGPTGANVLTF